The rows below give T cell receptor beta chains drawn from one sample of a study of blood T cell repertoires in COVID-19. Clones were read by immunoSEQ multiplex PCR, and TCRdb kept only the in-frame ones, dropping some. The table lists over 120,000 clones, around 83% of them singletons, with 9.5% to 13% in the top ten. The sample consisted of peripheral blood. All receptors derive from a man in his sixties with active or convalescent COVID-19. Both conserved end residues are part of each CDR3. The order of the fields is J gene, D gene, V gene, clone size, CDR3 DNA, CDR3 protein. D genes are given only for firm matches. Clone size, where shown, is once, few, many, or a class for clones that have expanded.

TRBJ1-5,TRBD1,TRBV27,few,TGTGCCAGCAGGGGGGACAGGGGGAGTAGCAATCAGCCCCAGCATTTT,CASRGDRGSSNQPQHF
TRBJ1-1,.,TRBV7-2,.,TGTGCCAGCACCCGAACGGGGAACACTGAAGCTTTCTTT,CASTRTGNTEAFF
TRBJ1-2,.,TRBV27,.,TGTGCCAGTGCCCTTTTGGGGCAGGGGCATGGCTACACCTTC,CASALLGQGHGYTF
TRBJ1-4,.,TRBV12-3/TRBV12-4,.,TGTGCCAGCAGTTTAGCGGGCAATGAAAAACTGTTTTTT,CASSLAGNEKLFF
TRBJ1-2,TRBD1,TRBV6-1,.,TGTGCCAGCAGTTCCCCAGGGTCAGGGGGCTATGGCCACACCTTC,CASSSPGSGGYGHTF
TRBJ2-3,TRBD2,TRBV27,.,TGTGCCAGCAGTTTAAGGACTAGCGGGAGGTCAGATACGCAGTATTTT,CASSLRTSGRSDTQYF
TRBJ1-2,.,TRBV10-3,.,TGTGCCATCAGTGATCCGTTGGAGGGAGGCAACTATGGCTACACCTTC,CAISDPLEGGNYGYTF
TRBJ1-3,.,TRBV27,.,TGTGCCAGCAGCCCCGACATCTCCCCTGGAAACACCATATATTTT,CASSPDISPGNTIYF
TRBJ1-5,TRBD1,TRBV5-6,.,TGTGCCAGCAGCTTGTATGACAGGGAATATCAGCCCCAGCATTTT,CASSLYDREYQPQHF
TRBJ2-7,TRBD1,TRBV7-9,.,TGTGCCAGCAGCACCGCCGGGACAGCCTACGAGCAGTACTTC,CASSTAGTAYEQYF
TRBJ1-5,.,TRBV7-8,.,TGTGCCAGCAGCTTAACAGGGAAGAGCAATCAGCCCCAGCATTTT,CASSLTGKSNQPQHF
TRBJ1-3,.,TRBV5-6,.,TGTGCCAGCAGCTTGGAGGCGGCCCCTGGAAACACCATATATTTT,CASSLEAAPGNTIYF
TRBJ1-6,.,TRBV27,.,TGTGCCAGCAGGCCGCCGGGGGGGTATAATTCACCCCTCCACTTT,CASRPPGGYNSPLHF
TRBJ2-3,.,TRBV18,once,TGTGCCAGCTCAACTGGACAGTCAGATACGCAGTATTTT,CASSTGQSDTQYF
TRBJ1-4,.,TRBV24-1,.,TGTGCCACCAGTGATACAGGGACGGGCGGTGAAAAACTGTTTTTT,CATSDTGTGGEKLFF
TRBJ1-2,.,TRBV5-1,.,TGCGCCAGCAGTTGGGAGGACACAAACTATGGCTACACCTTC,CASSWEDTNYGYTF
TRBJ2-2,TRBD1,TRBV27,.,TGTGCCAGCAGTTTTTTGGTGACAGGGTACTTCTCTACCGGGGAGCTGTTTTTT,CASSFLVTGYFSTGELFF
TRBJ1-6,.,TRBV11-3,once,TGTGCCAGCAGCCCCAGTATGAATTCACCCCTCCACTTT,CASSPSMNSPLHF
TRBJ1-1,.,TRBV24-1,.,TGTGCCACCAGTGACTCAACCAGGGATGTTACTGAAGCTTTCTTT,CATSDSTRDVTEAFF
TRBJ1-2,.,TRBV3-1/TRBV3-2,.,TGTGCCAGCAGCCAAGCTCCAGGGTACTATGGCTACACCTTC,CASSQAPGYYGYTF
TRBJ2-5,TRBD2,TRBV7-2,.,TGTGCCAGCAGCTTCGTTCGTAGCGGGGAGACCCAGTACTTC,CASSFVRSGETQYF
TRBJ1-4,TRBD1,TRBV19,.,TGTGCCAGTAGTATCGGGACAGGGGGCCCAGAGGAAAAACTGTTTTTT,CASSIGTGGPEEKLFF
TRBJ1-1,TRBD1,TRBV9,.,TGTGCCAGCAGCGTAGACGAGGGGGCGCGCCCTGAAGCTTTCTTT,CASSVDEGARPEAFF
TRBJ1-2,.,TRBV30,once,TGTGCCTGGACCCGGGGAGCGGACTATGGCTACACCTTC,CAWTRGADYGYTF
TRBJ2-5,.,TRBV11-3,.,TGTGCCAGCAGCTTATTACCGGGAGAGACCCAGTACTTC,CASSLLPGETQYF
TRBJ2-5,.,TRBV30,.,TGTGCCTGGAGTGTCGGGGGGCACCAAGAGACCCAGTACTTC,CAWSVGGHQETQYF
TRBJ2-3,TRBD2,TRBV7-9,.,TGTGCCAGCAGCTTAGCCGGTAGCGGGGCGTTCACAGATACGCAGTATTTT,CASSLAGSGAFTDTQYF
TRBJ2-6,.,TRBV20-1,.,TGCAGTGCTAGTACGTTTGGCGGCAGCTCTGGGGCCAACGTCCTGACTTTC,CSASTFGGSSGANVLTF
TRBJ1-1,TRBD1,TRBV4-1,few,TGCGCCAGCAGCCGGACCGGGACAGCAAACACTGAAGCTTTCTTT,CASSRTGTANTEAFF